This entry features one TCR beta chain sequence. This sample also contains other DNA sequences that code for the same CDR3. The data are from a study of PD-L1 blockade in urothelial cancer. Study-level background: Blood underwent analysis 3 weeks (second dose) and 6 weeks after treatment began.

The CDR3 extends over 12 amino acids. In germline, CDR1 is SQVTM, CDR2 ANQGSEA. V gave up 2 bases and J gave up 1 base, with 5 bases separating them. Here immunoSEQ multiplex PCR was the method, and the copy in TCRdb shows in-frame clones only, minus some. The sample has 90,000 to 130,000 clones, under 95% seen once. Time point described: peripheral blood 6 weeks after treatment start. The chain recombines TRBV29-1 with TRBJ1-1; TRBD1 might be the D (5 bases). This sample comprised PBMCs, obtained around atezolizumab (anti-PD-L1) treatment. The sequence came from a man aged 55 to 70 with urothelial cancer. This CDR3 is CSVEQGNTEAFF. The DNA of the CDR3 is TGCAGCGTTGAACAGGGGAACACTGAAGCTTTCTTT.